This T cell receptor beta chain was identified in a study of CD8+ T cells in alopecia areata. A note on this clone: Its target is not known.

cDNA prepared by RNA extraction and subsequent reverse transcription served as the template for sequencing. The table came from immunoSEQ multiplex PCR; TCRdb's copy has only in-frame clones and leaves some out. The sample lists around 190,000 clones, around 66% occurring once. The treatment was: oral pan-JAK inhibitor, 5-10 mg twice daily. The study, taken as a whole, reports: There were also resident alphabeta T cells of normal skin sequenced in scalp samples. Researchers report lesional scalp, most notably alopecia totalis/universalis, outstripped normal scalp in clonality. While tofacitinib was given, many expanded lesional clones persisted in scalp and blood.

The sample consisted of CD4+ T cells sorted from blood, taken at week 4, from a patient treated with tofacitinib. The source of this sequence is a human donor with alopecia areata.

The CDR3 sequence: CSVTPGDSSYGYTF. The CDR3 nucleotides are TGCAGCGTTACACCTGGGGACAGCTCCTATGGCTACACCTTC. The chain has TRBV29-1 and TRBJ1-2, with 7 bases that match TRBD1. The V gene's germline CDR1 is SQVTM and CDR2 ANQGSEA. This CDR3 region has 14 residues. V gave up 5 bases and J gave up 4 bases; unmatched junction bases: 10.